These 9 T cell receptor beta chains were all obtained from the same sample, sequenced in a study of T cells in Graves' hyperthyroidism and ophthalmopathy. Amplified TCR beta CDR3 regions derived from RNA transcripts. The HTBI primer set drove a first-round RT-PCR of the TCR CDR3. Via MiXCR, TCRdb re-called the multiplex PCR reads, giving one row per CDR3 protein. The table has around 240,000 distinct CDR3 sequences, roughly 15% seen once. Sequenced sample: blood. These receptors all stem from a woman in her thirties or forties with Graves' hyperthyroidism that later progressed to Graves' ophthalmopathy.

The sample holds many counts of this clonotype. It may be a read error: a sequence one base away is much more abundant. The chain combines TRBV18 with TRBJ2-1; a weak D match, TRBD2 (6 bases). Germline V gene lookup returns CDR1 KGHSH and CDR2 LQKENI. The length of the CDR3 is 14 residues. CDR3 protein: CASPPSSGSSEQFF. CDR3 in DNA: TGTGCCAGCCCACCATCTTCCGGGAGTTCTGAGCAGTTCTTC. Full variable domain (remainder filled in from reference TRBV18 and TRBJ2-1): NAGVMQNPRHLVRRRGQEARLRCSPMKGHSHVYWYRQLPEEGLKFMVYLQKENIIDESGMPKERFSAEFPKEGPSILRIQQVVRGDSAAYFCASPPSSGSSEQFFGPGTRLTVL.

A note on this clonotype: A much larger clone sits a single nucleotide away, making a read error possible. The V gene is TRBV13, the J gene TRBJ2-1, with a weak D call TRBD2 (6 bases). V was pared by 2 bases and J by 10 bases, with 21 bases between. The CDR3 runs 16 residues. Germline V CDR1 and CDR2: PRHDT, FYEKMQ (reference sequence). The CDR3, as DNA: TGTGCCAGCAGCTTACCAAACGGGAGTATTTCAGGAGAGCAGTTCTTC. It is translated as CASSLPNGSISGEQFF.

The CDR3: CASSPRQIGKLFF. The CDR3 DNA reads as TGTGCCAGCTCACCGCGGCAGATTGGAAAACTGTTTTTT. The chain couples TRBV18 to TRBJ1-4; D is unresolved. Germline V lookup: CDR1 KGHSH, CDR2 LQKENI. Trimming cost V 3 bases and J 10 bases, with 12 bases left between them. The CDR3 is 13 amino acids.

The chain employs TRBV28 and TRBJ2-3; 9 nucleotides agree with TRBD2. The junction had 6 bases not matched to a gene; V was cut back by 5 bases and J by 0 bases. Germline CDR1 and CDR2: MDHEN and SYDVKM. The CDR3 is 16 amino acids. The CDR3 here is CASSPHLAGSTDTQYF. The CDR3 region has the DNA TGTGCCAGCAGTCCCCACCTAGCGGGAAGCACAGATACGCAGTATTTT.

The CDR3 protein is CASSSWTSVEQYF. CDR3 nucleotide sequence: TGTGCCAGCAGCTCCTGGACTAGCGTCGAGCAGTACTTC. The V gene is TRBV5-5, the J gene TRBJ2-7, with 9 bases fitting TRBD2. Germline V CDR1 and CDR2: SGHKS, YYEKEE (reference sequence). With V trimmed by 3 bases and J by 6 bases, 4 bases remained unmatched. The CDR3 has 13 residues. The variable domain in full, with the rest retrieved from reference TRBV5-5 and TRBJ2-7, is DAGVTQSPTHLIKTRGQQVTLRCSPISGHKSVSWYQQVLGQGPQFIFQYYEKEERGRGNFPDRFSARQFPNYSSELNVNALLLGDSALYLCASSSWTSVEQYFGPGTRLTVT.

The table lists this clonotype with many counts. V gene TRBV2 combines with J gene TRBJ1-1; D is unresolved. Germline V gene sequence: CDR1 SNHLY, CDR2 FYNNEI. V lost 3 bases to trimming and J lost 4 bases, with 12 bases between them. This CDR3 has 14 amino acids. The CDR3 here is CASSDEGLGTEAFF. CDR3 sequence (DNA): TGTGCCAGCAGTGACGAGGGTCTGGGCACTGAAGCTTTCTTT.

In this sample, this clonotype turned up many times. V is TRBV28 and J is TRBJ2-1; no clear D gene. Germline assignment: CDR1 MDHEN and CDR2 SYDVKM. The ends were cut back, 5 bases at V and 2 bases at J, with 16 bases in the middle. The CDR3 extends over 16 amino acids. The CDR3 protein is CASSPRWPPAYNEQFF. DNA of the CDR3: TGTGCCAGCAGTCCTCGGTGGCCCCCGGCCTACAATGAGCAGTTCTTC.

This clonotype turned up a few times. The chain is built from TRBV5-4 and TRBJ2-6, with D unclear. Germline loops: CDR1 SGHNT, CDR2 YYREEE (reference sequence). V dropped 4 bases and J dropped 4 bases, with 21 bases sitting between them. The CDR3 covers 18 residues. This chain's CDR3 is CASSRDTLGRKGANVLTF. The CDR3 DNA reads TGTGCCAGCAGCCGCGACACCCTAGGACGAAAAGGGGCCAACGTCCTGACTTTC.

This clonotype was seen only a few times. The chain recombines TRBV20-1 with TRBJ2-1; D is ambiguous. Trimming removed 6 bases from V and 8 bases from J, with 8 bases in between. This CDR3 region has 10 residues. Germline CDR1 DFQATT, CDR2 SNEGSKA (reference sequence). CDR3 loop: CSAGVYEQFF. As DNA, the CDR3 is TGCAGTGCGGGTGTCTATGAGCAGTTCTTC.